This is a list of T cell receptor beta chains from one sample in a study of cytomegalovirus exposure and HLA in healthy donors. Sequenced by immunoSEQ multiplex PCR; TCRdb stores in-frame clones only, minus some. The data show about 160,000 clones, with about 96% seen just once and roughly 0.83% held by the top ten. Sequencing was performed on PBMCs. These receptors were collected from a woman aged 18-29 years in good health and CMV-seronegative. The CDR3 runs from the conserved cysteine through the conserved F or W. A D gene is named only where the DNA matches it firmly. The size of a clone is reported for some rows only, either as once, few or many, or as a class for expanded clones.

J gene | clone size | D gene | V gene | CDR3 DNA | CDR3 protein
TRBJ2-7 | NA | NA | TRBV5-4 | TGTGCCAGCACAATTCGAGACAGTTACGAGCAGTACTTC | CASTIRDSYEQYF
TRBJ2-7 | NA | NA | TRBV5-5 | TGTGCCAGCAGCTTGGGAGGGGGGGTTTACGAGCAGTACTTC | CASSLGGGVYEQYF
TRBJ2-1 | NA | TRBD2 | TRBV2 | TGTGCCAGCAGTCCAAGCGGGGGGACAACCAATGAGCAGTTCTTC | CASSPSGGTTNEQFF
TRBJ1-2 | NA | TRBD1 | TRBV7-9 | TGTGCCAGCAGCTGGGACAGGGGAAATGGCTACACCTTC | CASSWDRGNGYTF
TRBJ1-5 | NA | TRBD1 | TRBV19 | TGTGCCAGTAGTACCTCAAACAGGGGTAGCAATCAGCCCCAGCATTTT | CASSTSNRGSNQPQHF
TRBJ2-7 | NA | TRBD1 | TRBV9 | TGTGCCAGCAGCAGACAGGGGTACGAGCAGTACTTC | CASSRQGYEQYF
TRBJ2-3 | NA | TRBD2 | TRBV2 | TGTGCCAGCAGTGAGGCTAGCGGGGGGGCCCTAGATACGCAGTATTTT | CASSEASGGALDTQYF
TRBJ1-5 | few | NA | TRBV4-1 | TGCGCCAGCAGCCAAGACGGCGGAATAGGCAATCAGCCCCAGCATTTT | CASSQDGGIGNQPQHF
TRBJ2-6 | NA | TRBD1 | TRBV15 | TGTGCCACCAGCAGATCCCAGGGGGCATCCTCTGGGGCCAACGTCCTGACTTTC | CATSRSQGASSGANVLTF
TRBJ2-3 | NA | NA | TRBV27 | TGTGCCAGCAGCACCATCCCACAGGGAACCACAGATACGCAGTATTTT | CASSTIPQGTTDTQYF
TRBJ2-3 | few | NA | TRBV7-8 | TGTGCCAGCCAGGTGCCTAGCACAGATACGCAGTATTTT | CASQVPSTDTQYF
TRBJ1-1 | NA | TRBD1 | TRBV2 | TGTGCCAGCAGTGACCCGACAGGGGTGGGCACTGAAGCTTTCTTT | CASSDPTGVGTEAFF
TRBJ2-7 | NA | NA | TRBV6-1 | TGTGCCAGCAGACGGACAGTGAGCTCCTACGAGCAGTACTTC | CASRRTVSSYEQYF
TRBJ1-2 | NA | TRBD1 | TRBV7-2 | TGTGCCAGCAGCTTACTCAGGGACAGCCTTTATGGCTACACCTTC | CASSLLRDSLYGYTF
TRBJ1-3 | NA | TRBD1 | TRBV5-1 | TGCGCCAGCAGCCCCTCCGGGACAGGTGGAAACACCATATATTTT | CASSPSGTGGNTIYF
TRBJ1-1 | NA | NA | TRBV6-1 | TGTGCCAGCAGTCCCACTGCGGTAGGCACTGAAGCTTTCTTT | CASSPTAVGTEAFF
TRBJ1-2 | NA | TRBD1 | TRBV30 | TGTGTCGGAGAGGAACAGGGGGCCAACTACGGCTACACCTTC | CVGEEQGANYGYTF
TRBJ2-7 | NA | NA | TRBV6-5 | TGTGCCAGCAGTTCGGGCCGGGGTTCGTACTTC | CASSSGRGSYF
TRBJ2-5 | NA | NA | TRBV18 | TGTGCCAGCTCACCACTCAGGGAAGAGACCCAGTACTTC | CASSPLREETQYF
TRBJ2-6 | NA | NA | TRBV30 | TGTGCCTGGACCCGGGCCTCGGGGGGGGCCAACGTCCTGACTTTC | CAWTRASGGANVLTF
TRBJ2-6 | NA | NA | TRBV7-9 | TGTGCCAGCAGGCGAGGCAACGTCCTGACTTTC | CASRRGNVLTF
TRBJ2-1 | once | NA | TRBV7-2 | TGTGCCAGCAGCTTAGCGTTGGAGGGTGGGAAGTTCTTC | CASSLALEGGKFF
TRBJ2-7 | NA | TRBD2 | TRBV6-5 | TGTGCCAGCAGCTCGGGGGGGGCCAGCTCCTACGAGCAGTACTTC | CASSSGGASSYEQYF
TRBJ2-2 | NA | TRBD1 | TRBV5-1 | TGCGCCAGCAGCTTGGCCGCGACAGGGTCGAGCACCGGGGAGCTGTTTTTT | CASSLAATGSSTGELFF
TRBJ1-1 | NA | NA | TRBV7-2 | TGTGCCAGCAGCTTACCGTCTTTGACTGAAGCTTTCTTT | CASSLPSLTEAFF
TRBJ1-2 | NA | TRBD1 | TRBV7-9 | TGTGCCAGCAGCTTAGGGTCCGCAGGGGGCGCCGATGGCTACACCTTC | CASSLGSAGGADGYTF
TRBJ2-2 | NA | NA | TRBV11-1 | TGTGCCAGCAGCTTAGAGGGGTCGGACACCGGGGAGCTGTTTTTT | CASSLEGSDTGELFF
TRBJ1-1 | NA | NA | TRBV6-1 | TGTGCCAGCAGCCGGACAGAGAACACTGAAGCTTTCTTT | CASSRTENTEAFF